The entry below describes one T cell receptor (beta chain). Its antigen remains undetermined. The sample belongs to a study of T cells expressing NK-cell markers (dated by TCRdb to 2018 to 2021). Study-wide context: Seven or eight donors provided sorted CD3+CD56+NKG2C+, CD3+CD56+NKG2C- and CD3+CD56-NKG2C+ T-cell subsets, whose TCR beta-chain repertoires were profiled. The libraries were sequenced on Illumina HiSeq 2000/2500, MiSeq or NextSeq, producing 2 x 150 bp reads. The study sequenced eight donors, all healthy volunteers chosen at random: three men and five women. Of the eight sequenced donors, seven were found to be HCMV-seropositive and one was found to be HCMV-seronegative. Findings and caveats that apply to the study as a whole: Those dominant clonotypes were again the most abundant among CD3+CD56-NKG2C+ cells in a handful of donors, at about 25-65%. It remained unclear whether the expanded NKG2C-expressing T cell clones were specific for HCMV antigens. In over 5 donors, the dominant CD3+CD56+NKG2C+ clonotypes were among the top 10 CD8+ clonotypes and accounted for roughly 1.0-7.5% of CD8+ T cells.

CDR1 is given as SGDLS and CDR2 as YYNGEE, both from the germline V gene. The CDR3 holds 15 amino acids from the cysteine to the phenylalanine. DNA was not recorded. The data were produced on an Illumina HiSeq 2000. 5'RACE template switching, by which a universal primer site and unique molecular identifiers were added, was used to make TCR beta cDNA libraries. Synthesis of cDNA was primed from the TCR beta constant segment and was followed by two consecutive PCR amplification steps. The source study handled its data this way. MIGEC handled demultiplexing of the reads and grouping by UMI, while MiTCR was used to assemble and quantify clonotypes. To remove erroneous sequences, TCR cDNA sequences were retained only when supported by two or more reads. The tcR package was used for downstream repertoire analysis, and clonotypes were matched across fractions by CDR3 nucleotide sequence plus V segment. VDJmatch was used to annotate antigen specificity against VDJdb, with one amino acid substitution in CDR3 allowed. TCRdb reprocessed the reads, and each CDR3 protein sequence is entered once, without DNA. TCRdb's processing, not the authors', yielded these V and J calls. This sample's clone table shows 200,000 to 300,000 distinct CDR3 sequences. The ten top clones hold around 0.4% of the sample.

HCMV-specific IgG was detected in serum with a commercial ELISA kit to determine HCMV serostatus. Peripheral blood mononuclear cells were isolated from blood by Ficoll density gradient centrifugation. Sequencing input: blood T cells: a sorted CD56 or NKG2C T cell subset, CD4+ or CD8+ T cells, or bulk PBMC T cells (not recorded which). This receptor was taken from a man aged 18-30 years in good health. Donor details come from another sample of the same person, matched by shared clones. The chain employs TRBV9 and TRBJ2-3; TCRdb's D call of TRBD1 is untestable without DNA. The CDR3 protein sequence reads: CASSWGNRDADTQYF.